Many counts were recorded for the clone carrying this T cell receptor beta chain. No antigen is known for it. The CDR3 sequence is 13 residues long. Trimming removed 0 bases from V and 4 bases from J, with 7 bases in between. Germline lookup yields CDR1 SGDLS and CDR2 YYNGEE. The data were obtained in a study of beta chain bispecific antibodies for T cell cancers. Study-level information: Sequenced cells survived coculture with leukemia lines plus bispecific antibodies. HPB-ALL carried surface TRBV5-5, while Jurkat carried TRBV12-3.

Expansion lasted 2 to 4 days, with either anti-CD3 antibody OKT3 or CD3/CD28 beads. Bispecific antibody was added to some 5 x 10^4 normal T cells and some 5 x 10^4 target cells. Clonotype quantities came from unique molecular identifier barcode counts. One entry per CDR3 protein results from TCRdb running MiXCR on the 5' RACE reads. This table has about 18,000 distinct CDR3 sequences, less than 2.5% appearing once. Study-level points and caveats: Normal T cells contributed less of the targeted TRBV signal than the leukemia cells did.

The TCR comes from a human donor in good health. Some clones in this sample may be carry-over from other donors' samples. The V gene is TRBV9, the J gene TRBJ1-1; D not resolved. Sequenced input: healthy donor T cells cultured with leukemia cells. The CDR3 here is CASSVDLATEAFF. CDR3 sequence (DNA): TGTGCCAGCAGCGTAGACCTGGCCACTGAAGCTTTCTTT.